This T cell receptor beta chain comes out of a study of shared clonotypes between healthy human individuals. Germline-derived CDR1 and CDR2 are SGHRS and YFSETQ. V was cut by 4 bases and J by 4 bases, with 13 bases left in between. CDR3 length: 14 amino acids. Turning to this clone: Its specificity is unknown.

Regarding the study as a whole: Naive subsets, compared against memory subsets, generally had larger estimated richness values.

Division of CD4+ cells produced a CD45RA+ naive subset and a CD45RA-negative memory subset. Profiled with immunoSEQ multiplex PCR; TCRdb holds only in-frame clones, not every one. The sample yields about 2.4 million clones, just over 90% seen once. Sequenced: naive CD4+ T cells sorted from blood. Subset noted: CD45RA+ positively selected. This sequence joins TRBV5-1 and TRBJ2-3, with a weak D call TRBD2 (6 bases). This TCR derives from a man younger than 30 in good health. The CDR3 bases are TGCGCCAGCAGCATTGGAGGGGCGTCAGATACGCAGTATTTT. Protein sequence: CASSIGGASDTQYF.